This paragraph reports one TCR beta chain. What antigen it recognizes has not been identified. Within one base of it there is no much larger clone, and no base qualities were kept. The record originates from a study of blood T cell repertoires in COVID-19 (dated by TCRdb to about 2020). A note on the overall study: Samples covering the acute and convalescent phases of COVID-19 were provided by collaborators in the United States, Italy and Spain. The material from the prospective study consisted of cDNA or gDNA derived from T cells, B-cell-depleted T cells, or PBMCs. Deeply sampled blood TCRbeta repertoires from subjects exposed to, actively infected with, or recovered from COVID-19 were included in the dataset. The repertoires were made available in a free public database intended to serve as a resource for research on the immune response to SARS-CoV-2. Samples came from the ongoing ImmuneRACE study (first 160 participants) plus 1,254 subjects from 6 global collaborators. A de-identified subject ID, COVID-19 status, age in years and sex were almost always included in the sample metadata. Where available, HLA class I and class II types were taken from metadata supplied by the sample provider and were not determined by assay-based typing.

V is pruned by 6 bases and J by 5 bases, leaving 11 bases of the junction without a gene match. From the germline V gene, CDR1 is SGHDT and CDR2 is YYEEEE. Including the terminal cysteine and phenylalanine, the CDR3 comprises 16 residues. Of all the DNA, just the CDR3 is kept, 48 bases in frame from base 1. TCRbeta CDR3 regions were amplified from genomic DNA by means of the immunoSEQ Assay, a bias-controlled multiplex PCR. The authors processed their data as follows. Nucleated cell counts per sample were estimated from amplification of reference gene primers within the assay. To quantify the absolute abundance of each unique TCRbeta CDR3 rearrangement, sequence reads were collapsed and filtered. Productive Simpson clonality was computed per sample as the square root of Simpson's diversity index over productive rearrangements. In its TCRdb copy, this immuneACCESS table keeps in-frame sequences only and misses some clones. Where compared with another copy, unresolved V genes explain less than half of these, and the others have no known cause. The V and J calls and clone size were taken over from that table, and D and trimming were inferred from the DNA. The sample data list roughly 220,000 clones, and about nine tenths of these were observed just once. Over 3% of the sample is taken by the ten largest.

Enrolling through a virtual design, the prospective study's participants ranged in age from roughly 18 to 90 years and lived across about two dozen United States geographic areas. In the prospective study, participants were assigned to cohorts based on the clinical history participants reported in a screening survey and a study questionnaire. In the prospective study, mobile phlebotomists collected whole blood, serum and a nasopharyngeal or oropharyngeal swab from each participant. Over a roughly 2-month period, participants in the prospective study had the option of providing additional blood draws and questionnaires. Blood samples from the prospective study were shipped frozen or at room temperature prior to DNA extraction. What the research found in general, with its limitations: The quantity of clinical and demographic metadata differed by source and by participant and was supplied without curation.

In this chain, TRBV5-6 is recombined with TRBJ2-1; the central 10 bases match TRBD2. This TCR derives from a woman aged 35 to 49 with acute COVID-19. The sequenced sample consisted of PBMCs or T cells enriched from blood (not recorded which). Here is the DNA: TGTGCCAGCACCCAAGTCCTAGCGGGGGTAAACAATGAGCAGTTCTTC. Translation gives CASTQVLAGVNNEQFF.